This TCR beta chain stems from a study of T cell repertoires in cytomegalovirus infection. Study overall: It was the public TCR beta signatures that indicated both CMV infection and matching HLA type.

MiXCR, applied by TCRdb to the reads, yields one record per CDR3 protein. Here the sample spans around 740,000 distinct CDR3 sequences, 35% being singletons. Study-level results: It was HLA-C-restricted CMV-specific TCR beta clonotypes that dominated the response ex vivo. Cumulative frequency (of public TCR beta family members) identified carriers of CMV plus the relevant HLA.

The germline CDR1 and CDR2 sequences are MDHEN and SYDVKM. The CDR3 covers 13 residues. The germline V and J ends were trimmed by 5 bases and 7 bases, with 9 bases remaining between them. As concerns this clonotype: The antigen is undetermined.

V usage is TRBV28 and J usage is TRBJ1-6, with D unresolved. Source material: PBMCs. The receptor was derived from a human donor in good health (CMV status not recorded). Some clones in this sample may be carry-over from other donors' samples. This CDR3 is CASSEQGNSPLHF. The CDR3 DNA is TGTGCCAGCAGTGAACAAGGGAATTCACCCCTCCACTTT. The entire variable domain, with the rest obtained from reference TRBV28 and TRBJ1-6, is as follows: DVKVTQSSRYLVKRTGEKVFLECVQDMDHENMFWYRQDPGLGLRLIYFSYDVKMKEKGDIPEGYSVSREKKERFSLILESASTNQTSMYLCASSEQGNSPLHFGNGTRLTVT.